Listed below are T cell receptor beta chains from one sample, sequenced in a study of cytomegalovirus exposure and HLA in healthy donors. The repertoire was sequenced with immunoSEQ multiplex PCR; TCRdb's copy has only in-frame clones and lacks some. Counted here are 150,000 to 200,000 clones, roughly 75% occurring once; the ten biggest clones make up about 7.7%. Material: PBMCs. The receptors derive from a woman in her thirties or forties in good health and CMV-seropositive. The CDR3 runs from the conserved cysteine through the conserved F or W. Each record gives: clone size, V gene, J gene, D gene, CDR3 protein, CDR3 DNA. A D gene is named only where the DNA matches it firmly. Rows may omit the clone size; those that give it use once, few, many or a size class.

abundance: .; v_gene: TRBV11-3; j_gene: TRBJ1-1; d_gene: TRBD1; CDR3aa: CASSLTHLQGGSTEAFF; CDR3nt: TGTGCCAGCAGCCTCACCCACCTACAGGGGGGGAGCACTGAAGCTTTCTTT
abundance: few; v_gene: TRBV5-1; j_gene: TRBJ1-4; d_gene: .; CDR3aa: CASSLTTVPGGGNEKLFF; CDR3nt: TGCGCCAGCAGCTTGACTACCGTTCCTGGGGGAGGTAATGAAAAACTGTTTTTT
abundance: .; v_gene: TRBV7-2; j_gene: TRBJ2-7; d_gene: TRBD2; CDR3aa: CASSPDRRGWDEQYF; CDR3nt: TGTGCCAGCAGCCCCGACCGGCGGGGGTGGGACGAGCAGTACTTC
abundance: .; v_gene: TRBV19; j_gene: TRBJ1-2; d_gene: .; CDR3aa: CASSRTLTPLSYNYGYTF; CDR3nt: TGTGCCAGTAGTCGGACTCTGACACCCCTTTCATATAACTATGGCTACACCTTC
abundance: few; v_gene: TRBV9; j_gene: TRBJ1-1; d_gene: .; CDR3aa: CASSVTWTANTEAFF; CDR3nt: TGTGCCAGCAGCGTTACATGGACAGCTAACACTGAAGCTTTCTTT
abundance: .; v_gene: TRBV27; j_gene: TRBJ2-7; d_gene: TRBD1; CDR3aa: CASSSIPGQVSEGQYF; CDR3nt: TGTGCCAGCAGTTCGATTCCGGGACAGGTTTCCGAGGGGCAGTACTTC
abundance: once; v_gene: TRBV5-3; j_gene: TRBJ2-7; d_gene: .; CDR3aa: CARTRAGKRASSYEQYF; CDR3nt: TGTGCCAGAACCCGCGCGGGGAAGCGGGCAAGCTCCTACGAGCAGTACTTC
abundance: .; v_gene: TRBV2; j_gene: TRBJ1-5; d_gene: .; CDR3aa: CASSETGISNQPQHF; CDR3nt: TGTGCCAGCAGTGAAACAGGGATAAGCAATCAGCCCCAGCATTTT
abundance: .; v_gene: TRBV10-2; j_gene: TRBJ1-1; d_gene: .; CDR3aa: CASSTMNTEAFF; CDR3nt: TGTGCCAGCAGTACAATGAACACTGAAGCTTTCTTT
abundance: .; v_gene: TRBV27; j_gene: TRBJ2-3; d_gene: TRBD2; CDR3aa: CASSPAPLAGRTDTQYF; CDR3nt: TGTGCCAGCAGTCCCGCCCCCTTAGCGGGACGCACAGATACGCAGTATTTT
abundance: .; v_gene: TRBV6-5; j_gene: TRBJ2-7; d_gene: .; CDR3aa: CASRSPGHPYEQYF; CDR3nt: TGTGCCAGCAGATCACCGGGACACCCCTACGAGCAGTACTTC
abundance: .; v_gene: TRBV2; j_gene: TRBJ2-7; d_gene: .; CDR3aa: CASRGTAGSSYEQYF; CDR3nt: TGTGCCAGCAGGGGGACAGCGGGCAGCTCCTACGAGCAGTACTTC
abundance: .; v_gene: TRBV19; j_gene: TRBJ1-2; d_gene: .; CDR3aa: CASSGQRNTYYGYTF; CDR3nt: TGTGCCAGTAGCGGACAGAGAAACACGTACTATGGCTACACCTTC
abundance: .; v_gene: TRBV4-2; j_gene: TRBJ1-4; d_gene: .; CDR3aa: CASSQGTGSNEKLFF; CDR3nt: TGTGCCAGCAGCCAAGGAACGGGTTCTAATGAAAAACTGTTTTTT
abundance: few; v_gene: TRBV27; j_gene: TRBJ2-3; d_gene: TRBD1; CDR3aa: CASSRGTGASTDTQYF; CDR3nt: TGTGCCAGCAGCCGAGGGACAGGGGCGAGCACAGATACGCAGTATTTT
abundance: few; v_gene: TRBV19; j_gene: TRBJ2-5; d_gene: .; CDR3aa: CASSIGGRTRETQYF; CDR3nt: TGTGCCAGTAGTATAGGAGGGAGGACGCGGGAGACCCAGTACTTC
abundance: .; v_gene: TRBV19; j_gene: TRBJ2-4; d_gene: .; CDR3aa: CASIPEDTNIQYF; CDR3nt: TGTGCCAGTATCCCGGAGGATACGAACATTCAGTACTTC
abundance: .; v_gene: TRBV6-5; j_gene: TRBJ1-6; d_gene: .; CDR3aa: CASSYSDGNSTPLHF; CDR3nt: TGTGCCAGCAGTTACTCGGATGGTAACAGCACACCCCTCCACTTT
abundance: .; v_gene: TRBV4-2; j_gene: TRBJ1-2; d_gene: TRBD1; CDR3aa: CASSQQSGGTGLTSYTF; CDR3nt: TGTGCCAGCAGCCAACAATCTGGGGGGACAGGGCTCACGAGCTACACCTTC
abundance: .; v_gene: TRBV28; j_gene: TRBJ2-2; d_gene: TRBD2; CDR3aa: CASSLGLAENTGELFF; CDR3nt: TGTGCCAGCAGTTTAGGCCTAGCGGAGAACACCGGGGAGCTGTTTTTT